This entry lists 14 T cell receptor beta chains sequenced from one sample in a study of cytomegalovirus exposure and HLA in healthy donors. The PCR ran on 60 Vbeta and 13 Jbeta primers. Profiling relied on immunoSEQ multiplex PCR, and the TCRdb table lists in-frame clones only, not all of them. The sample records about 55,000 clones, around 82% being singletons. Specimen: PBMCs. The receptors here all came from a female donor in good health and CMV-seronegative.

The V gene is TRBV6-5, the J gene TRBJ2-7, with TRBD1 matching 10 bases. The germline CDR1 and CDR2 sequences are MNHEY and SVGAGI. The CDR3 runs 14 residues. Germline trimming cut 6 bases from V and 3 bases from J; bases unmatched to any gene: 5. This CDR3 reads CASRKRTGGYEQYF. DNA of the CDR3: TGTGCCAGCAGAAAACGGACAGGGGGCTACGAGCAGTACTTC.

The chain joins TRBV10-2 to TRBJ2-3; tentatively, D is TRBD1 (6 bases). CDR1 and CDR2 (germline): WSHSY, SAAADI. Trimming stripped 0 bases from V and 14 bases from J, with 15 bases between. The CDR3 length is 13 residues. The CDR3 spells CASSESRDTEGYF. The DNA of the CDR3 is TGCGCCAGCAGTGAGTCGAGGGACACCGAAGGGTATTTT.

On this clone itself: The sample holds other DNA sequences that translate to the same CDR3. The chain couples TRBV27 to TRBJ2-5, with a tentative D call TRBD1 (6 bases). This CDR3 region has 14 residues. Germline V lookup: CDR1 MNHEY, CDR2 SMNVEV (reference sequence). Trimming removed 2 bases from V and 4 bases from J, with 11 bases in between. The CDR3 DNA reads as TGTGCCAGCAGTTTAACAGGGCGGGTAGAGACCCAGTACTTC. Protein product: CASSLTGRVETQYF.

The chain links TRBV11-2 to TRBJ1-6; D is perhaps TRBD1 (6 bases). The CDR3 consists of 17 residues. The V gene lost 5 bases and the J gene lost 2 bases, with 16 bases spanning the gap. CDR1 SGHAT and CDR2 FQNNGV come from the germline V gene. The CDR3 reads CASSPPRGGAYNSPLHF. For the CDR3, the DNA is TGTGCCAGCAGCCCGCCGAGGGGGGGCGCCTATAATTCACCCCTCCACTTT.

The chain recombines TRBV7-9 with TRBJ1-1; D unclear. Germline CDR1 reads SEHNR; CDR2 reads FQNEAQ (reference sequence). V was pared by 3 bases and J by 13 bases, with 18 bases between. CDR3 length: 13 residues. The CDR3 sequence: CASSFESRPDGFF. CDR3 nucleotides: TGTGCCAGCAGCTTCGAGTCCCGCCCTGATGGTTTCTTT.

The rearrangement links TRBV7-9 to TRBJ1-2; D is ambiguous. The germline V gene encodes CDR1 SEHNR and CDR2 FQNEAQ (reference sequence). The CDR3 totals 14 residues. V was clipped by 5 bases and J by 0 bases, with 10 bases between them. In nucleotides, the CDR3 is TGTGCCAGCAGCACCCGACACCCTAACTATGGCTACACCTTC. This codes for CASSTRHPNYGYTF.

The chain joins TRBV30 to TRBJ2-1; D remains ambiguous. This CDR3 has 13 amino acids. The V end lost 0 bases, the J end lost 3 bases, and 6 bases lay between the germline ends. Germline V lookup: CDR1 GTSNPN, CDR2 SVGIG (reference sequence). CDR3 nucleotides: TGTGCCTGGAGTGTACGGAGCTACAATGAGCAGTTCTTC. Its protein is CAWSVRSYNEQFF.

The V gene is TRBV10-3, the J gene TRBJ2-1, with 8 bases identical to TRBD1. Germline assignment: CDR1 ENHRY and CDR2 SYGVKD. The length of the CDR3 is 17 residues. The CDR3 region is CAIKAPGGLSSTNEQFF. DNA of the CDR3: TGTGCAATTAAAGCCCCAGGGGGCTTATCCTCCACCAATGAGCAGTTCTTC.

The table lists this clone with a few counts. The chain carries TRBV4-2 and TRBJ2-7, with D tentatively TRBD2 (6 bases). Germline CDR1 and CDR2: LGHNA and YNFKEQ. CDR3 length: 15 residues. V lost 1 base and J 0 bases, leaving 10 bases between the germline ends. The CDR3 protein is CASSQGGTSSYEQYF. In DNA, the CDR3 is TGTGCCAGCAGCCAAGGCGGGACCAGCTCCTACGAGCAGTACTTC.

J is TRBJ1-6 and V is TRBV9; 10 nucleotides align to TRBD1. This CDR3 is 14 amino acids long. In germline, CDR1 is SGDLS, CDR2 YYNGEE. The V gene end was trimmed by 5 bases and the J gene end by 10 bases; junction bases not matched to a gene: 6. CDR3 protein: CASSRQGAESPLHF. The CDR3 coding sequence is TGTGCCAGCAGTAGACAGGGGGCCGAATCACCCCTCCACTTT.

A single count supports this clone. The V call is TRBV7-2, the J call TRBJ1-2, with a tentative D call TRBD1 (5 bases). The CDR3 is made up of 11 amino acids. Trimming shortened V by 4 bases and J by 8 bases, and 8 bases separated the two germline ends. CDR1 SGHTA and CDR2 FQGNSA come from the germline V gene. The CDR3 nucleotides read TGTGCCAGCAGCTGGACAAACGGCTACACCTTC. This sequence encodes CASSWTNGYTF. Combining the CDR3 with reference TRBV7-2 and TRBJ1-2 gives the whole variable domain GAGVSQSPSNKVTEKGKDVELRCDPISGHTALYWYRQSLGQGLEFLIYFQGNSAPDKSGLPSDRFSAERTGGSVSTLTIQRTQQEDSAVYLCASSWTNGYTFGSGTRLTVV.

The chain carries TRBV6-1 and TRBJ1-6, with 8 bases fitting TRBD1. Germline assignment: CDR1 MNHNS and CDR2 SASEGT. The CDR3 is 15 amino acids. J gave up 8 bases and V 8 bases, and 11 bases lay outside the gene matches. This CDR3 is CASLFTGGFDSPLHF. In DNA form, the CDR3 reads TGTGCCAGCCTATTTACAGGGGGATTCGATTCACCCCTCCACTTT.

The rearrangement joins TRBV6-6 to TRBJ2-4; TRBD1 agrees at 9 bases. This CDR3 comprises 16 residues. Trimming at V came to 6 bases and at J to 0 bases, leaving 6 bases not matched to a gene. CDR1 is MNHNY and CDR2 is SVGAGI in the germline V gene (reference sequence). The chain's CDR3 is CASSRQGVGAKNIQYF. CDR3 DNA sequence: TGTGCCAGCAGCCGACAGGGGGTGGGAGCCAAAAACATTCAGTACTTC.

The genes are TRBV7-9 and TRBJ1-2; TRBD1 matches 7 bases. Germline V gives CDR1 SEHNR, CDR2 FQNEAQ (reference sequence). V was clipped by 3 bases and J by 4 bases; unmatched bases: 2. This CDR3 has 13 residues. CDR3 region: CASSLQGGYGYTF. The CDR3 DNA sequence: TGTGCCAGCAGCTTGCAGGGGGGCTATGGCTACACCTTC.